The clone carrying this T cell receptor beta chain was counted only a few times. Antigen: not known. This record belongs to a study of T-cell memory formation after mild COVID-19. The study, taken as a whole, reports: Prior to infection, memory already included some responding clones, suggesting cross-reactive memory joined. Contracting clones localized mainly to CM and EM when CD4+ and mainly to EMRA when CD8+. Confirmation was lacking for SARS-CoV-2 specificity of second-wave clones that peaked on day 37.

TCRalpha and TCRbeta libraries used 5'RACE with constant-segment primers and UMIs. TCRdb passed the 5' RACE reads through MiXCR, listing each CDR3 protein once. The repertoire holds about 190,000 distinct CDR3 sequences, 10% seen once, with 3% in the top ten. Trimming pared 9 bases from V and 1 base from J, leaving 16 bases between. This CDR3 spans 15 amino acids. Germline values: CDR1 KGHDR, CDR2 SFDVKD. This TCR derives from a man younger than 35 who had mild COVID-19 (a few samples of this study predate the infection). Cell type and time point are not known. Sequencing was done on a sample of PBMCs or a T cell subset sorted from them (not recorded which). The V call is TRBV24-1, the J call TRBJ2-3; tentatively, D is TRBD2 (7 bases). CDR3 sequence (DNA): TGTGCCACCGGGGGGCGAAGCGGGGGCACAGATACGCAGTATTTT. Protein: CATGGRSGGTDTQYF.